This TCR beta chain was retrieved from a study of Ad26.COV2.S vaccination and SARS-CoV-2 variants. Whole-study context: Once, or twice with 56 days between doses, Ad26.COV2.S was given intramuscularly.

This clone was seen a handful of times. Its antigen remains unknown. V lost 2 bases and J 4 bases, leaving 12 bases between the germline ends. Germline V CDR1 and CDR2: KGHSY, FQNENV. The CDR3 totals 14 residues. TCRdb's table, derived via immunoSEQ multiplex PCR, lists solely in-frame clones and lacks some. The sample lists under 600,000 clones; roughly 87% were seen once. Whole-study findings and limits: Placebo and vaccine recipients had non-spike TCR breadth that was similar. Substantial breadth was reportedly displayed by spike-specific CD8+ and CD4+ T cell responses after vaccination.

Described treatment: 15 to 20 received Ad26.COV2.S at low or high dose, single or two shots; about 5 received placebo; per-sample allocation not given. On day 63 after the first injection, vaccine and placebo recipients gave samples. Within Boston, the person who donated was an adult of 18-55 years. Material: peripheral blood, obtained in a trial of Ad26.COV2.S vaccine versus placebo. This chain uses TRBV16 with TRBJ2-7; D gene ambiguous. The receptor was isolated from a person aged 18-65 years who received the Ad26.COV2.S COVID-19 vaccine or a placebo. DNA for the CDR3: TGTGCCAGCAGCCAAGAGTCCCAAGGGTACGAGCAGTACTTC. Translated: CASSQESQGYEQYF.